A single sample gave rise to the 5 T cell receptor beta chains below, sequenced in a study of CD8 T cells in ankylosing spondylitis. Whole-study findings and limits: Several highly homologous variants made up a TCR beta motif, and this motif appeared characteristic of ankylosing spondylitis blood.

TCRdb reanalysed the 5' RACE reads using MiXCR and keeps one entry per CDR3 protein. The table has 330,000 or so distinct CDR3 sequences, 8% seen once. Antigens of these TCRs are unknown. The sequencing sample was made of blood, either unsorted or a sorted T cell fraction (not recorded which). All receptors derive from a male donor with ankylosing spondylitis.

This clonotype was seen only a few times. This chain connects TRBV7-9 to TRBJ2-5; 7 bases align to TRBD2. In germline, CDR1 is SEHNR, CDR2 FQNEAQ (reference sequence). Unmatched junction bases numbered 15, after V lost 5 bases and J lost 9 bases. This CDR3 region has 15 residues. The CDR3 is CASSLTDGGRRPQYF. For the CDR3, the DNA is TGTGCCAGCAGCCTCACCGATGGCGGGAGAAGACCCCAGTACTTC. The whole variable domain, remainder taken from reference TRBV7-9 and TRBJ2-5, is DTGVSQNPRHKITKRGQNVTFRCDPISEHNRLYWYRQTLGQGPEFLTYFQNEAQLEKSRLLSDRFSAERPKGSFSTLEIQRTEQGDSAMYLCASSLTDGGRRPQYFGPGTRLLVL.

The chain has TRBV28 and TRBJ1-2; no clear D. From germline, CDR1 is MDHEN and CDR2 SYDVKM. The CDR3 spans 14 residues. Trimming shortened V by 6 bases and J by 4 bases, and 15 bases separated the two germline ends. The CDR3 region is CASSLEVSTYGYTF. DNA for the CDR3: TGTGCCAGCAGCCTCGAGGTCAGTACCTATGGCTACACCTTC.

The chain employs TRBV20-1 and TRBJ2-5; D might be TRBD1 or TRBD2, each matching 5 bases. This CDR3 is 11 amino acids long. The germline V gene has CDR1 DFQATT and CDR2 SNEGSKA (reference sequence). This CDR3 is CSSRGEETQYF. The DNA of the CDR3 is TGCAGCTCAAGGGGAGAAGAGACCCAGTACTTC.

The chain recombines TRBV7-8 with TRBJ2-1; possibly TRBD2 for D (5 bases). The CDR3 length is 16 residues. The germline V gene has CDR1 SGHVS and CDR2 FQNEAQ. Between the trimmed V and J ends, which lost 3 bases and 2 bases, there was a span of 14 bases. As DNA, the CDR3 is TGTGCCAGCAGCTTCGGTCAAGAGGGTGCCTACAATGAGCAGTTCTTC. Protein: CASSFGQEGAYNEQFF.

This clonotype was detected a few times. V gene TRBV5-6 combines with J gene TRBJ1-6; 10 bases line up with TRBD1. Germline assignment: CDR1 SGHDT and CDR2 YYEEEE. V trimming: 3 bases; J trimming: 12 bases; junction bases outside the gene matches: 3. This CDR3 has 13 residues. The CDR3 DNA is TGTGCCAGCAGCTACGACAGGGGGCTACCCCTCCACTTT. As protein: CASSYDRGLPLHF.